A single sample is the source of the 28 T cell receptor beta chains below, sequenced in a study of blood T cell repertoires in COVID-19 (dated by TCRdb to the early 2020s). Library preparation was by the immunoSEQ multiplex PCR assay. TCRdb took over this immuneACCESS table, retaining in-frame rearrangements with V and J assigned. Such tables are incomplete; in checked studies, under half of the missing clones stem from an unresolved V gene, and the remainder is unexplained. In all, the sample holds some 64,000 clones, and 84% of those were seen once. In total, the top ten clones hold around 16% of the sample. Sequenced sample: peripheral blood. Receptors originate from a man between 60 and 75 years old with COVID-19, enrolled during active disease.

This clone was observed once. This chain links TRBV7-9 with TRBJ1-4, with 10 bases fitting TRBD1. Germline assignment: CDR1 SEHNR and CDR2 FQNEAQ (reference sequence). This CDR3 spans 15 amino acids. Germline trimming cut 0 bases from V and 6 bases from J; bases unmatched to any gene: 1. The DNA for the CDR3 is TGTGCCAGCAGCTTAGCGGGGACAGGGGATGAAAAACTGTTTTTT. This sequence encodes CASSLAGTGDEKLFF.

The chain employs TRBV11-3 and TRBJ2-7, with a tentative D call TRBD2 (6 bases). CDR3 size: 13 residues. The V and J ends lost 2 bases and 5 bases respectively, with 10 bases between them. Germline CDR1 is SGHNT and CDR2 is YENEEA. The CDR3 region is CASSLISGDEQYF. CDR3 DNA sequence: TGTGCCAGCAGCTTAATTAGCGGAGACGAGCAGTACTTC.

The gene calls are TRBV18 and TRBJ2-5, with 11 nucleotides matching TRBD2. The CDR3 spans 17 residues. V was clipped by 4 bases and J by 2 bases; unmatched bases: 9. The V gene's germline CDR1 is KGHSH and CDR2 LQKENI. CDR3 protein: CASSRQNIAGGQETQYF. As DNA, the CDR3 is TGTGCCAGCTCACGACAAAACATAGCGGGAGGGCAAGAGACCCAGTACTTC. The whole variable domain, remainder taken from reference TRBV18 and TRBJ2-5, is NAGVMQNPRHLVRRRGQEARLRCSPMKGHSHVYWYRQLPEEGLKFMVYLQKENIIDESGMPKERFSAEFPKEGPSILRIQQVVRGDSAAYFCASSRQNIAGGQETQYFGPGTRLLVL.

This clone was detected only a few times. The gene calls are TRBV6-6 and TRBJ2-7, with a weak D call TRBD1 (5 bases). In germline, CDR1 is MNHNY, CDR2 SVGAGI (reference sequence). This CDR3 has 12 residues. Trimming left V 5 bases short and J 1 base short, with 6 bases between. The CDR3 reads CASSHRSYEQYF. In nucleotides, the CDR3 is TGTGCCAGCAGTCACAGGTCCTACGAGCAGTACTTC.

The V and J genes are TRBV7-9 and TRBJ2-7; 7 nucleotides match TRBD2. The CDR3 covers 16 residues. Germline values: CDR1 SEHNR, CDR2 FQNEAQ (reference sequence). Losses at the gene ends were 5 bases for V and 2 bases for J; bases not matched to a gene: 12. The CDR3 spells CASSPPGWTRTYEQYF. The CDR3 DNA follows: TGTGCCAGCAGCCCCCCCGGGTGGACTAGAACCTACGAGCAGTACTTC.

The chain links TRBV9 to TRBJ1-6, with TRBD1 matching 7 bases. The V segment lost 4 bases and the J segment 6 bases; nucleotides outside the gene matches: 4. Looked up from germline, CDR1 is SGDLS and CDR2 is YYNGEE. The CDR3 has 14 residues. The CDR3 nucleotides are TGTGCCAGCAGCCCCAACAGGGGTAATTCACCCCTCCACTTT. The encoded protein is CASSPNRGNSPLHF.

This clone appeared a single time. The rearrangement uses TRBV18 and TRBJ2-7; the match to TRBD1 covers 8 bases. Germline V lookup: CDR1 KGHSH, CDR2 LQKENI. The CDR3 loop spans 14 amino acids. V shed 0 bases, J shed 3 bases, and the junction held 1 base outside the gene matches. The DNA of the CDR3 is TGTGCCAGCTCACCACCCGGGACAGGCTACGAGCAGTACTTC. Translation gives CASSPPGTGYEQYF.

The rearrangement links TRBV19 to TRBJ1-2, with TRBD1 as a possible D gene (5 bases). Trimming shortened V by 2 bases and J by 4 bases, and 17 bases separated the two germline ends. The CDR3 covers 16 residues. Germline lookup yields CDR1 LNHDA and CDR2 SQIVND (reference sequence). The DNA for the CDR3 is TGTGCCAGTAGTATATTAAGGGGCGCATATGGCTATGGCTACACCTTC. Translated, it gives CASSILRGAYGYGYTF.

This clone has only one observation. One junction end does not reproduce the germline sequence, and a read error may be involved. The CDR3, as DNA: TGCAGTGCTAGCGGGGACAGGGGAACCCGCTTC. Translation: CSASGDRGTRF. V is TRBV20-1 and J is TRBJ1-2; 10 positions match TRBD1. The germline V gene has CDR1 DFQATT and CDR2 SNEGSKA (reference sequence). The CDR3 has 11 amino acids.

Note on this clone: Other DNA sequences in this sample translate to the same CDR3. Written as DNA, the CDR3 is TGTGCCAGCAGCCCCTCCTCCTACAATGAGCAGTTCTTC. This gives the protein CASSPSSYNEQFF. J is TRBJ2-1 and V is TRBV3-1 (or the pseudogene TRBV3-2); no definite D call. Germline V gene lookup returns CDR1 LGHDT and CDR2 YNNKEL (reference sequence). V lost 4 bases, J lost 0 bases, and 4 bases lay in between. There are 13 residues in the CDR3.

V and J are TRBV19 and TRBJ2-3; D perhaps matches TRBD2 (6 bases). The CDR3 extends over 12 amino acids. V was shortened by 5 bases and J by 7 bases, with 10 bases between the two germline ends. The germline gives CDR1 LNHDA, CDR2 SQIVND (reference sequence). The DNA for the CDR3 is TGTGCCAGTAGTCAGGGAGGTTATACGCAGTATTTT. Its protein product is CASSQGGYTQYF.

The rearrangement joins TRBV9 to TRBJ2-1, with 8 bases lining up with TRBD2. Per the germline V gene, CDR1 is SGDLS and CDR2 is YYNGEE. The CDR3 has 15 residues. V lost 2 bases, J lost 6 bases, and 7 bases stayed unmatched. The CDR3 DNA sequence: TGTGCCAGCAGCGTTGCGGGACTAGAGTTCAATGAGCAGTTCTTC. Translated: CASSVAGLEFNEQFF. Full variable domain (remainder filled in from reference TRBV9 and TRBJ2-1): DSGVTQTPKHLITATGQRVTLRCSPRSGDLSVYWYQQSLDQGLQFLIQYYNGEERAKGNILERFSAQQFPDLHSELNLSSLELGDSALYFCASSVAGLEFNEQFFGPGTRLTVL.

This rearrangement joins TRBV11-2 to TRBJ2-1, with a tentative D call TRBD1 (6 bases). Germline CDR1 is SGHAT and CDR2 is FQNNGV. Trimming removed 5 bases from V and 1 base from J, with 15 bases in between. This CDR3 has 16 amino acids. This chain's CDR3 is CASSRTALGSYNEQFF. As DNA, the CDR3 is TGTGCCAGCAGCCGGACAGCCCTCGGGTCCTACAATGAGCAGTTCTTC.

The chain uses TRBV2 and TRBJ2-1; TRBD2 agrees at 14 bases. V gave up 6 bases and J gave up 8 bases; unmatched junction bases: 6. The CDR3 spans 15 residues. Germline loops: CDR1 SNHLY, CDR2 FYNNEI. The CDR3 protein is CASREGLAGADEQFF. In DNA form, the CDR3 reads TGTGCCAGCAGGGAGGGACTAGCGGGAGCGGATGAGCAGTTCTTC.

CDR3 in DNA: TGCGCCAGCAGTGAGACGACAGGGGGCCACACTGAAGCTTTCTTT. This translates into CASSETTGGHTEAFF. The chain couples TRBV10-1 to TRBJ1-1; 10 positions agree with TRBD1. CDR3 length: 15 amino acids. Germline-derived CDR1 and CDR2 are WNHNN and SYGVQD (reference sequence). J gave up 3 bases and V 2 bases, and 3 bases lay outside the gene matches.

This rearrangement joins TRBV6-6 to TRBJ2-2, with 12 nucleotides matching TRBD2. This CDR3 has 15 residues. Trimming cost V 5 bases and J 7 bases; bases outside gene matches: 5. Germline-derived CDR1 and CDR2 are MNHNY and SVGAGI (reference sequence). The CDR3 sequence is CASSRLAGEGGELFF. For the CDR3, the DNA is TGTGCCAGCAGTAGACTAGCGGGAGAGGGCGGGGAGCTGTTTTTT.

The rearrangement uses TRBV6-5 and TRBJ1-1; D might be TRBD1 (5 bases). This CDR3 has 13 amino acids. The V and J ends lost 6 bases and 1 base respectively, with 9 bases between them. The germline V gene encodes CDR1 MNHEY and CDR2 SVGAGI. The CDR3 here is CASRLQENTEAFF. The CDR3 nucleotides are TGTGCCAGCAGATTACAGGAGAACACTGAAGCTTTCTTT.

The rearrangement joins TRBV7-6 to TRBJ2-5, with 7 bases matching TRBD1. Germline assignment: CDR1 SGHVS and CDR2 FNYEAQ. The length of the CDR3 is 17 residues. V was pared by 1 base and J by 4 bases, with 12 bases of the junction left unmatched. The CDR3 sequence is CASSLDPRGQALETQYF. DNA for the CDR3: TGTGCCAGCAGCTTAGACCCCCGAGGACAGGCATTAGAGACCCAGTACTTC.

CDR3 in DNA: TGTGCCAGCAGCTTAGGAAGAGCCGGCGGAGCCTACGAGCAGTACTTC. Protein: CASSLGRAGGAYEQYF. The chain has TRBV7-7 and TRBJ2-7; D ambiguous. Germline V gene sequence: CDR1 SSHAT, CDR2 FNYEAQ (reference sequence). V was cut by 1 base and J by 2 bases, with 15 bases left in between. The CDR3 has 16 residues.

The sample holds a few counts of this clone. CDR3 residues: CASSMIAGLNTGELFF. In DNA, the CDR3 is TGCGCCAGCAGCATGATAGCGGGACTAAACACCGGGGAGCTGTTTTTT. The chain is built from TRBV10-1 and TRBJ2-2; 8 bases match TRBD2. Losses at the gene ends were 6 bases for V and 2 bases for J; bases not matched to a gene: 8. The CDR3 spans 16 residues. Per the germline V gene, CDR1 is WNHNN and CDR2 is SYGVQD (reference sequence).

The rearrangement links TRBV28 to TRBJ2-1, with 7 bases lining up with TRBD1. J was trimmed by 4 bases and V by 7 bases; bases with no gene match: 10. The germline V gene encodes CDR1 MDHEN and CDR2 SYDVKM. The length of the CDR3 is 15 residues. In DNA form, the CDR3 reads TGTGCCAGCAACTCCGGGACAGAATTGTACAATGAGCAGTTCTTC. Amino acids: CASNSGTELYNEQFF.

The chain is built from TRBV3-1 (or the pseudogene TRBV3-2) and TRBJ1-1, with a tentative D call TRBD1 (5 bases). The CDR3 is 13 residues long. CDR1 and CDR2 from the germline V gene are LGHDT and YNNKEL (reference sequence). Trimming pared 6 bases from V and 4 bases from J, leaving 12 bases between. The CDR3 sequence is CASSLTASTEAFF. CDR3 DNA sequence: TGTGCCAGCAGTCTGACAGCGAGCACTGAAGCTTTCTTT.

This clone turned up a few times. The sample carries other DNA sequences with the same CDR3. The CDR3 is CASTRGGSGNTIYF. The DNA of the CDR3 is TGTGCCAGTACCCGTGGAGGTTCTGGAAACACCATATATTTT. The chain carries TRBV19 and TRBJ1-3; D remains ambiguous. Trimming stripped 7 bases from V and 1 base from J, with 11 bases between. CDR1 LNHDA and CDR2 SQIVND come from the germline V gene (reference sequence). The CDR3 runs 14 residues.

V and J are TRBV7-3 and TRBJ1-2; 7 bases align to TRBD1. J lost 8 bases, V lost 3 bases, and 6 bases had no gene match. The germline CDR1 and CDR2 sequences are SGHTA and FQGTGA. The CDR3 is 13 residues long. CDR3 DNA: TGTGCCAGCAGCTTCAGACAGGGTACCGGCTACACCTTC. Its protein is CASSFRQGTGYTF.

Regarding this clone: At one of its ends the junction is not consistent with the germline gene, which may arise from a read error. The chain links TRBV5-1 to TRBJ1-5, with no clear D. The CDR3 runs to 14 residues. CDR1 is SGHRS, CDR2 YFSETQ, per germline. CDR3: CASNLAGINQPQHF. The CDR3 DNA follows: TGCGCCAGCAACTTGGCCGGTATCAATCAGCCCCAGCATTTT.

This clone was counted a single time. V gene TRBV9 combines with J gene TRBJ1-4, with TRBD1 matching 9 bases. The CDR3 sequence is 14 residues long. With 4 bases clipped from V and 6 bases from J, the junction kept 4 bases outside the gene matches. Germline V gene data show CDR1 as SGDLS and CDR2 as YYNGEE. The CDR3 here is CASSPRTGDEKLFF. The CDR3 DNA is TGTGCCAGCAGCCCGCGGACAGGGGATGAAAAACTGTTTTTT.

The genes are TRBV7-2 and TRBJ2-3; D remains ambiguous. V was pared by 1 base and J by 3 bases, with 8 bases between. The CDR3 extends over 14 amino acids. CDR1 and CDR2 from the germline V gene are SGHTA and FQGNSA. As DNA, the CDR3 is TGTGCCAGCAGCTTAGATAGATGGACAGATACGCAGTATTTT. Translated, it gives CASSLDRWTDTQYF.

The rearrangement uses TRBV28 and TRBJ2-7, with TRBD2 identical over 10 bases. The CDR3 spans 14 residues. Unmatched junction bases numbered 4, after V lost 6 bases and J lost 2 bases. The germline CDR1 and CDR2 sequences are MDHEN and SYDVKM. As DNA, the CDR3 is TGTGCCAGCAGGGGGACTAGCGTTACCTACGAGCAGTACTTC. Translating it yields CASRGTSVTYEQYF.